This T cell receptor beta chain was found in a study of blood T cell repertoires in COVID-19. The CDR3 has 16 residues. Germline CDR1 is MGHRA and CDR2 is YSYEKL. The V end lost 0 bases, the J end lost 3 bases, and 15 bases lay between the germline ends. Sequencing used immunoSEQ multiplex PCR; TCRdb keeps in-frame clones, though not all of them. This table has approximately 210,000 clones, roughly 94% appearing once. The sequenced sample was peripheral blood. The sequence came from a man aged 25-45 years with acute or convalescent COVID-19. The chain employs TRBV4-1 and TRBJ2-7, with D tentatively TRBD1 (5 bases). In DNA form, the CDR3 reads TGCGCCAGCAGCCAAGATCAGCAAGGGGTTATCTACGAGCAGTACTTC. Translating it yields CASSQDQQGVIYEQYF.